These T cell receptor beta chains were read from a single sample in a study of T-cell memory formation after mild COVID-19. TCRdb called the 5' RACE reads again in MiXCR, with one record for every CDR3 protein. The sample lists approximately 150,000 distinct CDR3 sequences; 10% to 15% were seen once. Sequencing was done on a sample of PBMCs or a T cell subset sorted from them (not recorded which). The receptors were gathered from a man between 18 and 35 years old who had mild COVID-19 (a few samples of this study predate the infection). Cell type and time point are not known. Both conserved end residues are part of each CDR3. A D gene is named only where the DNA matches it firmly. Clone size appears in some rows only: once, few, many, or a class for an expanded clone.

DNA	CDR3	V	J	size	length	D
TGTGCCAGCAGCTCCCTCGGGAGAGGGGGCAAATCAGATACGCAGTATTTT	CASSSLGRGGKSDTQYF	TRBV7-8	TRBJ2-3	few	17	NA
TGTGCCAGCAGTTACATGGACAGGGCGACTGAAGCTTTCTTT	CASSYMDRATEAFF	TRBV6-5	TRBJ1-1	NA	14	TRBD1
TGTGCCAGTAGTATTAAGGGACAGGCCTCAGGTGGGGCCAACGTCCTGACTTTC	CASSIKGQASGGANVLTF	TRBV19	TRBJ2-6	few	18	TRBD1
TGCGCCAGCAGGGTATCGGGACTTCTCTCTGGGGCCAACGTCCTGACTTTC	CASRVSGLLSGANVLTF	TRBV5-1	TRBJ2-6	few	17	NA
TGTGCCAGCAGCTTAGAGTCCAGGGGAGTTGAAGCTTTCTTT	CASSLESRGVEAFF	TRBV7-2	TRBJ1-1	few	14	NA
TGTGCCAGCAGTTCGGCGCTGATGGCTGGGGCCAACGTCCTGACTTTC	CASSSALMAGANVLTF	TRBV12-3/TRBV12-4	TRBJ2-6	NA	16	NA
TGTGCCAGCAGCTTAGAATGGGGAAGGAACACTGAAGCTTTCTTT	CASSLEWGRNTEAFF	TRBV7-6	TRBJ1-1	NA	15	NA
TGTGCCAGCAGCTTAGCCACAGCCTGGGGCGCCGGGGAGCTGTTTTTT	CASSLATAWGAGELFF	TRBV7-2	TRBJ2-2	many	16	NA
TGTGCCAGCAGCTTACTGGGGAACACTGAAGCTTTCTTT	CASSLLGNTEAFF	TRBV11-2	TRBJ1-1	many	13	NA
TGTGCCAGCAGCCCGCGTACGGAGCAAGAGACCCAGTACTTC	CASSPRTEQETQYF	TRBV9	TRBJ2-5	few	14	NA
TGCAGCGTTGATACTACAGGGTATGGCTACACCTTC	CSVDTTGYGYTF	TRBV29-1	TRBJ1-2	NA	12	NA
TGCGCCAGCAGCTTGGATGGGCCGCCCATCACTGAAGCTTTCTTT	CASSLDGPPITEAFF	TRBV5-1	TRBJ1-1	many	15	NA
TGTGCCAGTACCATGGCGGGGGTCCGGCCCCAGCATTTT	CASTMAGVRPQHF	TRBV19	TRBJ1-5	many	13	NA
TGTGCCAGCAGAGCAGGACAGGTCTATGGCTACACCTTC	CASRAGQVYGYTF	TRBV6-1	TRBJ1-2	few	13	TRBD1
TGCAGTGCCCGGGACCGCACGGGGAATCAGCCCCAGCATTTT	CSARDRTGNQPQHF	TRBV20-1	TRBJ1-5	few	14	NA
TGCAGTGCCCCGACCCCAACAGGGTTCACTGAAGCTTTCTTT	CSAPTPTGFTEAFF	TRBV20-1	TRBJ1-1	NA	14	NA
TGTGCCAGCAGTCTTATTGGCCTGGGGGAGCAGTTCTTC	CASSLIGLGEQFF	TRBV7-3	TRBJ2-1	many	13	NA
TGTGCCAGCAGTGGAGCCGGACAGGAGGGGGTCTACGAGCAGTACTTC	CASSGAGQEGVYEQYF	TRBV6-1	TRBJ2-7	NA	16	NA
TGTGCCAGCAACCCTAGCGGGGGGACCTTCCAAGAGACCCAGTACTTC	CASNPSGGTFQETQYF	TRBV9	TRBJ2-5	NA	16	TRBD2
TGTGCCAGCAGCTTGGGGGTCAGGGTGAACACTGAAGCTTTCTTT	CASSLGVRVNTEAFF	TRBV5-8	TRBJ1-1	few	15	NA
TGTGCCAGCAGCGTATCGCGGTCGGGGAACATTCAGTACTTC	CASSVSRSGNIQYF	TRBV9	TRBJ2-4	NA	14	NA
TGTGCCAGCAGCTCCTGGACGGATGTAGAGACCCAGTACTTC	CASSSWTDVETQYF	TRBV27	TRBJ2-5	NA	14	NA
TGTGCCAGCAGCCTCCGGCCTCTTTCTGGAAACACCATATATTTT	CASSLRPLSGNTIYF	TRBV6-2/TRBV6-3	TRBJ1-3	NA	15	NA
TGTGCCATCAGTGAGTCAGGAGGGCTCGGAACTTTCTTT	CAISESGGLGTFF	TRBV10-3	TRBJ1-1	NA	13	NA
TGTGCCAGCAGCCAGGGGGTGGGCTTCCAGCCCCAGCATTTT	CASSQGVGFQPQHF	TRBV7-2	TRBJ1-5	NA	14	TRBD1
TGCAGCGTTGAACCGTTTGTGAACACTGAAGCTTTCTTT	CSVEPFVNTEAFF	TRBV29-1	TRBJ1-1	many	13	NA
TGTGCCAGCAGCACCGGGACTGGCACAGATACGCAGTATTTT	CASSTGTGTDTQYF	TRBV5-6	TRBJ2-3	NA	14	NA
TGTGCCAGCAGCTTAGGACTGTTAAATTCACCCCTCCACTTT	CASSLGLLNSPLHF	TRBV7-2	TRBJ1-6	few	14	NA
TGTGCCAGCAGCGATAGGACAGGGCTGTTGACCTACAATGAGCAGTTCTTC	CASSDRTGLLTYNEQFF	TRBV6-2/TRBV6-3	TRBJ2-1	many	17	TRBD1
TGTGCCAGCTCACCCGGGTCGGGGGCGAGGTCCTACAATGAGCAGTTCTTC	CASSPGSGARSYNEQFF	TRBV18	TRBJ2-1	few	17	NA
TGTGCCAGCAGCTCCACTCCTGGCAGGGGACTCTATAATTCACCCCTCCACTTT	CASSSTPGRGLYNSPLHF	TRBV7-2	TRBJ1-6	NA	18	NA
TGTGCCAGCAGCTTAGAGGGCACACGGGCAAGGGAGCTGTTTTTT	CASSLEGTRARELFF	TRBV7-2	TRBJ2-2	few	15	NA
TGTGCCACCAGTGCTAGCGGGGGTGGCAATGAGCAGTTCTTC	CATSASGGGNEQFF	TRBV24-1	TRBJ2-1	few	14	TRBD2
TGTGCCAGCAGCGTCGCGGGTTGGGCTCGGGAGACCCAGTACTTC	CASSVAGWARETQYF	TRBV9	TRBJ2-5	many	15	NA
TGTGCCAGCAGCGCAACAGGGTTCCGCTACAATGAGCAGTTCTTC	CASSATGFRYNEQFF	TRBV7-9	TRBJ2-1	few	15	NA
TGTGCCAGCAGTTACTCCCCGCAGGCCAATCAGCCCCAGCATTTT	CASSYSPQANQPQHF	TRBV6-5	TRBJ1-5	few	15	NA
TGCGCCAGCACCCCTGCCGGGGGGAGCTCCTACAATGAGCAGTTCTTC	CASTPAGGSSYNEQFF	TRBV5-1	TRBJ2-1	few	16	TRBD2
TGTGCCAGCAGTTTACTCGGGACGGGGTCCTACAATGAGCAGTTCTTC	CASSLLGTGSYNEQFF	TRBV28	TRBJ2-1	NA	16	NA
TGTGCCAGCAGAAGGACTAGCCCTACGCAGTATTTT	CASRRTSPTQYF	TRBV7-2	TRBJ2-3	many	12	TRBD2